Each of the 18 T cell receptor beta chains below was sequenced from the same sample in a study of identical twins. TCRdb reprocessed the 5' RACE reads via MiXCR and lists one record per CDR3 protein. This sample yields 250,000 or so distinct CDR3 sequences, of which about 7.3% are seen a single time; roughly 3.9% belongs to the top ten. These data were also filed under a second study, of yellow fever vaccine responses in identical twins.

What was sequenced was memory (CD45RO+) T cells sorted from blood. Source of these receptors: a woman between 18 and 29 years old in good health.

This clonotype was observed at least ten times. The CDR3 loop reads CASSSSGGKRFYEQYF. The CDR3 coding sequence is TGTGCCAGCAGCTCCTCGGGTGGTAAGCGGTTCTACGAGCAGTACTTC. V usage is TRBV7-3 and J usage is TRBJ2-7; D may be TRBD2 (5 bases). The CDR3 has 16 amino acids. V was clipped by 4 bases and J by 3 bases, with 19 bases between them. Per germline, CDR1 SGHTA and CDR2 FQGTGA.

The chain carries TRBV4-2 and TRBJ2-1, with TRBD2 as a possible D gene (6 bases). Germline CDR1 reads LGHNA; CDR2 reads YNFKEQ. This CDR3 has 13 residues. V gave up 4 bases and J gave up 12 bases, with 16 bases separating them. The CDR3: CASSPGLQAGQFF. The CDR3 bases are TGTGCCAGCAGCCCTGGACTTCAAGCGGGGCAGTTCTTC.

This clonotype was seen a handful of times. The chain joins TRBV11-2 to TRBJ2-5; no clear D gene. From germline, CDR1 is SGHAT and CDR2 FQNNGV. V was clipped by 1 base and J by 2 bases, with 11 bases between them. CDR3 length equals 15 residues. The CDR3 DNA follows: TGTGCCAGCAGCTTAGGATCCAGGCCACAAGAGACCCAGTACTTC. It is translated as CASSLGSRPQETQYF.

Only one count was recorded for this clonotype. The chain is built from TRBV2 and TRBJ2-7; D perhaps matches TRBD2 (5 bases). Trimming cost V 7 bases and J 3 bases, with 13 bases left between them. The CDR3 is 13 amino acids. CDR1 SNHLY and CDR2 FYNNEI come from the germline V gene. CDR3 residues: CASKETTLYEQYF. Written as DNA, the CDR3 is TGTGCCAGCAAGGAGACTACACTCTACGAGCAGTACTTC. The variable domain in full, with the rest retrieved from reference TRBV2 and TRBJ2-7, is EPEVTQTPSHQVTQMGQEVILRCVPISNHLYFYWYRQILGQKVEFLVSFYNNEISEKSEIFDDQFSVERPDGSNFTLKIRSTKLEDSAMYFCASKETTLYEQYFGPGTRLTVT.

This clonotype was seen repeatedly, ten times or more. The J gene is TRBJ2-1, the V gene TRBV24-1; D is uncertain. This CDR3 spans 14 amino acids. The germline CDR1 and CDR2 sequences are KGHDR and SFDVKD. V was pared by 3 bases and J by 4 bases, with 9 bases between. As DNA, the CDR3 is TGTGCCACCAGTGATCCTACTGAGTACAATGAGCAGTTCTTC. This sequence encodes CATSDPTEYNEQFF.

The rearrangement links TRBV13 to TRBJ2-1; D call uncertain. Per germline, CDR1 PRHDT and CDR2 FYEKMQ (reference sequence). This CDR3 has 15 residues. The ends were cut back, 2 bases at V and 0 bases at J, with 8 bases in the middle. CDR3 protein: CASSLWGTSYNEQFF. Written as DNA, the CDR3 is TGTGCCAGCAGCTTATGGGGAACCTCCTACAATGAGCAGTTCTTC. Full variable domain (outside the CDR3, taken from reference TRBV13 and TRBJ2-1): AAGVIQSPRHLIKEKRETATLKCYPIPRHDTVYWYQQGPGQDPQFLISFYEKMQSDKGSIPDRFSAQQFSDYHSELNMSSLELGDSALYFCASSLWGTSYNEQFFGPGTRLTVL.

This clonotype was detected many times. The chain has TRBV4-1 and TRBJ2-7, with 8 bases that match TRBD2. The CDR3 has 15 amino acids. Germline V gene lookup returns CDR1 MGHRA and CDR2 YSYEKL. J lost 0 bases, V lost 2 bases, and 3 bases had no gene match. CDR3 coding DNA: TGCGCCAGCAGCCAACTAGCGGGCCTCTCCTACGAGCAGTACGTC. It encodes CASSQLAGLSYEQYV.

The rearrangement uses TRBV20-1 and TRBJ2-1; 11 nucleotides align to TRBD1. CDR1 is DFQATT, CDR2 SNEGSKA, per germline (reference sequence). The CDR3 runs to 15 residues. Trimming at V came to 4 bases and at J to 8 bases, leaving 10 bases not matched to a gene. Written as DNA, the CDR3 is TGCAGTGCTAAAGGACAGGGGGCGATTGAGTATGAGCAGTTCTTC. As protein: CSAKGQGAIEYEQFF.

The sample holds a few counts of this clonotype. The rearrangement links TRBV5-5 to TRBJ1-1; no firm D call. CDR3 length equals 14 residues. CDR1 and CDR2 from the germline V gene are SGHKS and YYEKEE (reference sequence). The V and J ends lost 0 bases and 1 base respectively, with 7 bases between them. The CDR3 here is CASSLGFANTEAFF. In nucleotides, the CDR3 is TGTGCCAGCAGCTTGGGGTTTGCGAACACTGAAGCTTTCTTT.

This clonotype was counted ten times or more. The V call is TRBV5-1, the J call TRBJ2-7; D uncertain. Trimming pared 0 bases from V and 7 bases from J, leaving 5 bases between. The germline V gene has CDR1 SGHRS and CDR2 YFSETQ. This CDR3 has 11 residues. The CDR3 region is CASSLEREQYF. Here the CDR3 DNA reads TGCGCCAGCAGCTTGGAGAGGGAGCAGTACTTC.

This CDR3 reads CRAQGNYGYTF. The DNA for the CDR3 is TGCAGGGCACAGGGGAACTATGGCTACACCTTC. The genes are TRBV20-1 and TRBJ1-2; TRBD1 aligns across 7 bases. Germline V lookup: CDR1 DFQATT, CDR2 SNEGSKA (reference sequence). The CDR3 consists of 11 residues.

This chain connects TRBV11-2 to TRBJ2-3, with TRBD2 identical over 10 bases. Germline V gives CDR1 SGHAT, CDR2 FQNNGV. V shed 5 bases and J 3 bases; nucleotides not matched to a gene: 5. The CDR3 length is 15 residues. CDR3 bases: TGTGCCAGCAGCCCTAGCGGGGGCCCGACAGATACGCAGTATTTT. It translates to CASSPSGGPTDTQYF.

This clonotype was detected many times. The chain joins TRBV5-1 to TRBJ2-2, with TRBD1 as a possible D gene (6 bases). V was cut by 4 bases and J by 5 bases, with 15 bases left in between. Germline CDR1 is SGHRS and CDR2 is YFSETQ. This CDR3 is built from 15 residues. The CDR3 DNA follows: TGCGCCAGCAGCAAGGACAGCCTTGGGACCGGGGAGCTGTTTTTT. Amino acid sequence: CASSKDSLGTGELFF.

The chain couples TRBV27 to TRBJ1-6, with TRBD1 as a possible D gene (5 bases). V was shortened by 6 bases and J by 7 bases, with 10 bases between the two germline ends. This CDR3 region has 13 residues. Looked up from germline, CDR1 is MNHEY and CDR2 is SMNVEV (reference sequence). In DNA form, the CDR3 reads TGTGCCAGCAGAGGGGTGGTGAATTCACCCCTCCACTTT. Translating gives CASRGVVNSPLHF.

This clonotype came up many times. The V call is TRBV29-1, the J call TRBJ2-2, with 10 bases lining up with TRBD2. After removal of 6 bases from V and 1 base from J, the junction contained 2 bases not matched to a gene. The CDR3 has 14 amino acids. Germline CDR1 SQVTM, CDR2 ANQGSEA. The CDR3 loop is CSVWTSGNTGELFF. The CDR3 DNA sequence: TGCAGCGTCTGGACTAGCGGGAACACCGGGGAGCTGTTTTTT.

This chain connects TRBV4-1 to TRBJ1-2; TRBD1 matches 9 bases. There are 15 residues in the CDR3. CDR1 and CDR2 from the germline V gene are MGHRA and YSYEKL. The V and J ends lost 4 bases and 8 bases, in that order; junction bases with no gene match: 11. The CDR3 sequence is CASSPDRGRESGYTF. The CDR3 region has the DNA TGCGCCAGCAGCCCGGACAGGGGCAGGGAAAGCGGCTACACCTTC.

This clonotype has at least ten counts. The chain joins TRBV9 to TRBJ1-5; D is unresolved. The V end lost 0 bases, the J end lost 0 bases, and 10 bases lay between the germline ends. Germline V gives CDR1 SGDLS, CDR2 YYNGEE. The CDR3 length is 16 residues. CDR3 in amino acids: CASSVVLGYSNQPQHF. The CDR3 DNA sequence: TGTGCCAGCAGCGTAGTTTTGGGGTATAGCAATCAGCCCCAGCATTTT.

This clonotype showed up many times. The rearrangement joins TRBV3-1 to TRBJ1-1, with a weak D call TRBD1 (5 bases). This CDR3 spans 14 amino acids. The V gene lost 4 bases and the J gene lost 0 bases, with 9 bases spanning the gap. Germline lookup yields CDR1 LGHDT and CDR2 YNNKEL (reference sequence). The CDR3 sequence is CASSLRAMNTEAFF. CDR3 DNA: TGTGCCAGCAGCCTCAGGGCTATGAACACTGAAGCTTTCTTT.